This TCR beta chain is drawn from a study of CD4 T cells in relation to SARS-CoV-2 and coronaviruses. Study overall: Controls used an HIV-1 Nef peptide pool or no peptide.

The method was immunoSEQ multiplex PCR; TCRdb's version includes in-frame clones alone and lacks a portion of them. This sample has around 15,000 clones, with over 65% found just once. A remark on this clone: Its antigen remains unknown.

V was shortened by 4 bases and J by 6 bases, with 6 bases between the two germline ends. CDR1 and CDR2 from the germline V gene are SQVTM and ANQGSEA. CDR3 size: 10 residues. Unexposed donor CD4+ T cells date from about 2011-2018, before the COVID-19 pandemic. CD4+ T cells were isolated from the cells after more than nine days of culture. Testing used SARS-CoV-2 S/N and four cold-coronavirus spikes on unexposed-donor CD4+ T cells, cells permitting. The TCR originated in a human donor in good health. Specimen: CD4+ T cells from PBMCs, cultured in vitro. The chain uses TRBV29-1 and TRBJ1-1; no definite D call. The CDR3 DNA follows: TGCAGCGTTGTTCCGGCTGAAGCTTTCTTT. It is translated as CSVVPAEAFF.